Listed here is a single TCR beta chain. What it recognizes is unknown. A modified ARM-PCR protocol with three rounds of nested PCR amplified TCRbeta. Using its own MiXCR run on the multiplex PCR reads, TCRdb lists one record per CDR3 protein. This table holds approximately 90,000 distinct CDR3 sequences, around three fifths found once. This CDR3 has 15 amino acids. With 5 bases removed from V and 2 bases from J, the gap between germline ends came to 13 bases. The V gene's germline CDR1 is SGHVS and CDR2 FQNEAQ. No cell sorting was done before RNA was extracted from the tissue. These data belong to a study of tumor and adjacent non-tumor tissue in lung cancer. Looking at the study overall: On average, productive TCRbeta reads reached about 4.17 million per sample.

Findings and limits, study-wide: In normal lung, the top 100 clones were significantly more dominant than in tumor. Significantly higher TCR diversity was found in tumor than normal lung.

The specimen was lung tumor tissue. This TCR derives from a man in his 70s with non-small cell lung cancer. The rearrangement links TRBV7-8 to TRBJ1-3; no reliable D call. The CDR3 nucleotides are TGTGCCAGCAGCCCGGAAATAAGCCCTGGAAACACCATATATTTT. Its protein is CASSPEISPGNTIYF. The full variable domain, completed using reference TRBV7-8 and TRBJ1-3, is GAGVSQSPRYKVAKRGQDVALRCDPISGHVSLFWYQQALGQGPEFLTYFQNEAQLDKSGLPSDRFFAERPEGSVSTLKIQRTQQEDSAVYLCASSPEISPGNTIYFGEGSWLTVV.